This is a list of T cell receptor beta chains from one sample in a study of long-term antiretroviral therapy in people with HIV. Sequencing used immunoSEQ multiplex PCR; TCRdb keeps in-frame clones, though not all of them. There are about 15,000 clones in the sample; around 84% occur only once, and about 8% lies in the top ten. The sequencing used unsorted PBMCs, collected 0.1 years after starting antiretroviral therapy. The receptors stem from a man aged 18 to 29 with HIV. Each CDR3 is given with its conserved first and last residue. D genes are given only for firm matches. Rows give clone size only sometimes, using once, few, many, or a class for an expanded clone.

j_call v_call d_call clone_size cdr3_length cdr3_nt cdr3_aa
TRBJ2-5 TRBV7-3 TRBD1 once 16 TGTGCCAGCAGCTTACTTGGGACAGGGGGACAAGAGACCCAGTACTTC CASSLLGTGGQETQYF
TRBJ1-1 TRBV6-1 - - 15 TGTGCCAGCAGTGAAGTCGCGGGGATGAACACTGAAGCTTTCTTT CASSEVAGMNTEAFF
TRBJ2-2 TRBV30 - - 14 TGTGCCTGGAGTGGACGACTTTACACCGGGGAGCTGTTTTTT CAWSGRLYTGELFF
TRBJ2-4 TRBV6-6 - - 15 TGTGCCAGCGTCCGGAAGGAAGGGGCCAAAAACATTCAGTACTTC CASVRKEGAKNIQYF
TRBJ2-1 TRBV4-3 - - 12 TGCGCCAGCAGCCAAGAGGGGGACGGGCAGTTCTTC CASSQEGDGQFF
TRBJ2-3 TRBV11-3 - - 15 TGTGCCAGCAGCTCTCACGGGGTTGAAACAGATACGCAGTATTTT CASSSHGVETDTQYF
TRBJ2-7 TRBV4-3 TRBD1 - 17 TGCGCCAGCAGCCAAGGCCCTAAGGGGGCGGGCTCCTACGAGCAGTACTTC CASSQGPKGAGSYEQYF
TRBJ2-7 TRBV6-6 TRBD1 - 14 TGTGCCAGCAGTCATCACAGGGGACCCCACGAGCAGTACTTC CASSHHRGPHEQYF
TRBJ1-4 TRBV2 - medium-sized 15 TGTGCCAGCAGTGAGGGTGGGGGCGCGGGTGAAAAACTGTTTTTT CASSEGGGAGEKLFF
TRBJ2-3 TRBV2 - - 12 TGTGCCAGCGGATGGACTCCCGATACGCAGTATTTT CASGWTPDTQYF
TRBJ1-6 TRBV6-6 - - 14 TGTGCCGGGTCGAGCGCCAGCTATAATTCACCCCTCCACTTT CAGSSASYNSPLHF
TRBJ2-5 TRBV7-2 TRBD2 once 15 TGTGCCAGCGGTTCTAGCGGGAGGTACCAAGAGACCCAGTACTTC CASGSSGRYQETQYF
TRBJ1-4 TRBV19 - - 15 TGTGCCAGTATCGGGAGGGGCCGTACTAATGAAAAACTGTTTTTT CASIGRGRTNEKLFF
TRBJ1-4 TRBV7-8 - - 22 TGTGCCAGCAGCTTCGAAAAGAGAGAAAGGTTAGGGGTTGCGCCAACTAATGAAAAACTGTTTTTT CASSFEKRERLGVAPTNEKLFF
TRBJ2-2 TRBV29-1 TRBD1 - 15 TGCAGCGTTGGACAGGGGGCGGCGGACACCGGGGAGCTGTTTTTT CSVGQGAADTGELFF
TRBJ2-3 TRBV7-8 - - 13 TGTGCCAGCAGTTTTCTAAAAAAAGATACGCAGTATTTT CASSFLKKDTQYF